This T cell receptor beta chain was captured by sequencing in a study of blood T cells in healthy people across ages. Findings and caveats of the study: Higher diversity and more naive CD4+ cells were features of long-lived donors, compared to aged donors. Diversity figures derived from one million T cells were judged to underestimate the true value.

Sample-barcoded 5' priming and a J-beta primer mix drove a second PCR of 7 to 11 cycles. TCRdb independently ran MiXCR on the 5' RACE reads; one entry per CDR3 protein. The repertoire holds approximately 320,000 distinct CDR3 sequences, with around 30% as singletons. This clonotype was picked up one time. Its target is unknown. Healthy individuals of Caucasian origin from Russia, aged roughly 6 to 90, served as donors. The sequencing sample was made of blood. The sequence was collected from a woman in her 70s in good health.

The CDR3 sequence is CASSESVNSYNEQFF. The CDR3 nucleotides read TGCGCCAGCAGTGAGTCGGTAAACTCCTACAATGAGCAGTTCTTC. The chain uses TRBV10-2 and TRBJ2-1, with D uncertain. Germline V lookup: CDR1 WSHSY, CDR2 SAAADI. The CDR3 extends over 15 amino acids. V was pared by 0 bases and J by 0 bases, with 6 bases between.